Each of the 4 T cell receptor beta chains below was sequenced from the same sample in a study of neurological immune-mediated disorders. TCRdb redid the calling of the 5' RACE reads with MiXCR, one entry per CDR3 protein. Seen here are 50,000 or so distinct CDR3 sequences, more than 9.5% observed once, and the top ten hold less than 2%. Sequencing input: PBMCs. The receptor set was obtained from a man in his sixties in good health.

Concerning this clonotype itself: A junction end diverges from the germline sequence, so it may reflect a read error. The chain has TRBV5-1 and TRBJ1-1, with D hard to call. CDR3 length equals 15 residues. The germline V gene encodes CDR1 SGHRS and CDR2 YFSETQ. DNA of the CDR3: TGCGCCAGCAGCGCGAGGACTGGGGTCGTGACTGAAGATTTCTTT. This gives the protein CASSARTGVVTEDFF.

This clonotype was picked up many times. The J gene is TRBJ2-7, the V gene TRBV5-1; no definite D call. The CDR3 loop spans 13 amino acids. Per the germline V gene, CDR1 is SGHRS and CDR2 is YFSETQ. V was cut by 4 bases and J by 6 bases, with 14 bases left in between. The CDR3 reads CASSPSPWIEQYF. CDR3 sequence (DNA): TGCGCCAGCAGCCCATCCCCGTGGATCGAGCAGTACTTC.

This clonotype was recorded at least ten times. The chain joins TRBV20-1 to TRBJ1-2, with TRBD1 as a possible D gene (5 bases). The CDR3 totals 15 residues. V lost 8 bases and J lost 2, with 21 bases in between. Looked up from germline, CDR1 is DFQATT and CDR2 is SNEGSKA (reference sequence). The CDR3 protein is CSWTRERQPNYGYTF. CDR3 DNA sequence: TGCAGTTGGACCCGTGAAAGACAGCCGAACTATGGCTACACCTTC.

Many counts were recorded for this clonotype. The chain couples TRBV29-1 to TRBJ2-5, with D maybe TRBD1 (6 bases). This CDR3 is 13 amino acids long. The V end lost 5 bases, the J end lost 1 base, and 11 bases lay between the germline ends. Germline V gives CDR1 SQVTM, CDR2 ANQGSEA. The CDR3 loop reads CSVSTGRQETQYF. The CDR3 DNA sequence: TGCAGCGTTTCGACAGGACGCCAAGAGACCCAGTACTTC.